Listed below are T cell receptor beta chains from one sample, sequenced in a study of tissue T cells after allogeneic stem cell transplantation. The data were produced by immunoSEQ multiplex PCR, yet TCRdb's version contains in-frame clones alone and is incomplete. In the table there are around 4,000 clones, approximately 57% of which are singletons. The material was tissue from the esophagus, obtained at autopsy. The receptor set was obtained from an older female donor with lung cancer. Both conserved end residues are part of each CDR3. Fields, in order: J gene, clone size, D gene, V gene, CDR3 DNA, CDR3 protein. The D gene is left open where the match is weak. Some rows have no size entry. The others give once, few or many, or a class for an expanded clone.

TRBJ1-5,NA,NA,TRBV27,TGTGCCAGCAGTTTATTGGCAGGGAGCAATCAGCCCCAGCATTTT,CASSLLAGSNQPQHF
TRBJ2-7,NA,NA,TRBV6-2/TRBV6-3,TGTGCCAGCAGTTACTTCTTTAGCTCCGAGCAGTACTTC,CASSYFFSSEQYF
TRBJ2-7,NA,TRBD2,TRBV11-2,TGTGCCAGCAGCTTAATCGGGCCCCCTAGCGGTGGCTCCTACGAGCAGTACTTC,CASSLIGPPSGGSYEQYF
TRBJ2-3,NA,NA,TRBV29-1,TGCAGCGTTGCCAGGAGCGATCCAGATACGCAGTATTTT,CSVARSDPDTQYF
TRBJ1-2,NA,NA,TRBV6-1,TGTGCCAGCAGTGAATGGGGGTGGCAAGACTATGGCTACACCTTC,CASSEWGWQDYGYTF
TRBJ1-2,NA,NA,TRBV6-5,TGTGCCAGCAGTTCCGGGGGCGGGACATTTAACTATGGCTACACCTTC,CASSSGGGTFNYGYTF
TRBJ2-1,NA,NA,TRBV2,TGTGCCAGTTCGCTGCAGTCTGAGCAGTTCTTC,CASSLQSEQFF
TRBJ2-7,NA,NA,TRBV5-1,TGCGCCAGCAGCTTGGGGGACGCCGGGCAGTACGAGCAGTACTTC,CASSLGDAGQYEQYF
TRBJ2-2,NA,TRBD1,TRBV29-1,TGCAGCGCCGCAGGGGCGGACAGGGCTGTCGGGGAGCTGTTTTTT,CSAAGADRAVGELFF
TRBJ1-1,NA,NA,TRBV30,TGTGCCTGGAGTAGGGGGGGGAACACTGAAGCTTTCTTT,CAWSRGGNTEAFF
TRBJ2-5,NA,TRBD2,TRBV27,TGTGCCAGCAGTTTGTTAGTTGGGAGGGAGGAGACCCAGTACTTC,CASSLLVGREETQYF
TRBJ2-7,NA,TRBD1,TRBV15,TGTGCCACCAGCTCTAGGACAGGGATCGAGCAGTACTTC,CATSSRTGIEQYF
TRBJ1-2,few,NA,TRBV20-1,TGCAGTGTAAAGGGGCGCTACACCTTC,CSVKGRYTF
TRBJ2-3,NA,TRBD2,TRBV20-1,TGCAGTGCTAGTCCGACTAGCAGAAGCACAGATACGCAGTATTTT,CSASPTSRSTDTQYF
TRBJ2-5,NA,TRBD2,TRBV7-9,TGTGCCAGCAGTTGGAGCGGGAGTGGGCAAGAGACCCAGTACTTC,CASSWSGSGQETQYF
TRBJ2-3,NA,NA,TRBV6-1,TGTGCCAGCAGTGCCAAGGGGAAGCGGAGCCGCACAGATACGCAGTATTTT,CASSAKGKRSRTDTQYF
TRBJ2-1,once,NA,TRBV5-1,TGCGCCAGCCGGGGGTCAGGGGTTTACAATGAGCAGTTCTTC,CASRGSGVYNEQFF
TRBJ1-2,NA,TRBD1,TRBV6-6,TGTGCCAGCACCTACGGGGGCAGGGGGCCTGGCTACACCTTC,CASTYGGRGPGYTF
TRBJ1-5,NA,NA,TRBV30,TGTGCCTGGAGTGTGGGGCAGTGGGAGAGGCCCCAGCATTTT,CAWSVGQWERPQHF